A selection of T cell receptor beta chains follows, all from one sample in a study of PD-1 blockade in classical Hodgkin lymphoma. The data were produced by immunoSEQ multiplex PCR, yet TCRdb's version contains in-frame clones alone and is incomplete. This table holds roughly 140,000 clones, approximately 72% found once. The sequences come from peripheral blood mononuclear cells (PBMCs), collected before the second cycle of nivolumab. These receptors were taken from a human donor with classical Hodgkin lymphoma. Each CDR3 is given with its conserved first and last residue. The D gene is left open where the match is weak. Size is stated for part of the rows, as once, few or many counts, or as a class when the clone is expanded.

j_call v_call clone_size d_call cdr3_nt cdr3_aa
TRBJ2-6 TRBV12-5 . TRBD2 TGTGCTAGTGGTTCGAGGACTAGCGGGGGCGCCTCTGGGGCCAACGTCCTGACTTTC CASGSRTSGGASGANVLTF
TRBJ1-1 TRBV7-8 few . TGTGCCAGCAGCTTACAGGGGATGAACACTGAAGCTTTCTTT CASSLQGMNTEAFF
TRBJ2-5 TRBV10-3 once TRBD1 TGTGCCATCAGTGAGTCGACAGGGAAAGAGACCCAGTACTTC CAISESTGKETQYF
TRBJ2-6 TRBV10-3 . . TGTGCCATCAGTGAGTCGCAGATTTCTGGGGCCAACGTCCTGACTTTC CAISESQISGANVLTF
TRBJ2-7 TRBV7-8 . . TGTGCCAGCAGCTTAGTAAGGACTGGCTACGAGCAGTACTTC CASSLVRTGYEQYF
TRBJ1-2 TRBV28 . . TGTGCCAGCAGTGCCACAGGGAACTATGGCTACACCTTC CASSATGNYGYTF
TRBJ2-5 TRBV30 few TRBD2 TGTGCCTGGATAGTGGGGCGAAGCGGGGGGGGAGAGACCCAGTACTTC CAWIVGRSGGGETQYF
TRBJ1-5 TRBV2 . . TGTGCCAGTACCCAGGGAGCTCCTTTTCAGCCCCAGCATTTT CASTQGAPFQPQHF
TRBJ2-3 TRBV7-8 . TRBD2 TGTGCCAGCAGCGATCTGACTAGCGGGCCCACAGATACGCAGTATTTT CASSDLTSGPTDTQYF
TRBJ2-7 TRBV27 . TRBD2 TGTGCCAGCAGTTTAAGGTGGGCGGGAGTATATTACGAGCAGTACTTC CASSLRWAGVYYEQYF
TRBJ2-3 TRBV2 . TRBD2 TGTGCCAGCAGCTCGGGGACTAGCGGGGGAGGCACAGATACGCAGTATTTT CASSSGTSGGGTDTQYF
TRBJ1-5 TRBV19 . . TGTGCCAGTAGTATAGGGGGGGATCAGCCCCAGCATTTT CASSIGGDQPQHF
TRBJ2-5 TRBV10-3 . . TGTGCCATCAGTGGAGGGGGGCGAGAGACCCAGTACTTC CAISGGGRETQYF
TRBJ2-7 TRBV19 . TRBD1 TGTGCCAGTAGTATGGACAGGGAGTACGAGCAGTACTTC CASSMDREYEQYF
TRBJ2-3 TRBV6-5 . . TGTGCCAGCGGGATTTTGTCTAGCACAGATACGCAGTATTTT CASGILSSTDTQYF
TRBJ1-1 TRBV2 . TRBD1 TGTGCCAGCAGTGGGGACAGCTTTGAAGCTTTCTTT CASSGDSFEAFF
TRBJ2-7 TRBV7-3 few . TGTGCCAGCAGCTTACTACGGGTCAGCTCCTACGAGCAGTACTTC CASSLLRVSSYEQYF
TRBJ2-7 TRBV6-6 . TRBD1 TGTGCCAGCACCTCCAGGGGGCCGTACGAGCAGTACTTC CASTSRGPYEQYF
TRBJ2-7 TRBV27 . TRBD1 TGTGCCAGCAGTCGGCCCGGGACAGGGCGATACGAGCAGTACTTC CASSRPGTGRYEQYF
TRBJ2-7 TRBV25-1 . . TGTGCCAGCAGTGAATTCTCGCAGCAGTACTTC CASSEFSQQYF
TRBJ1-3 TRBV27 . . TGTGCCAGCAGCCTTACAGGGCTAGGAAACACCATATATTTT CASSLTGLGNTIYF
TRBJ1-4 TRBV5-1 . TRBD1 TGCGCCAGCAGCCCGAATACAGGGGGTATTAATGAAAAACTGTTTTTT CASSPNTGGINEKLFF
TRBJ1-5 TRBV28 . TRBD1 TGTGCCAGCAGTTTACCCATTCAGGGGGGCGGGAATCAGCCCCAGCATTTT CASSLPIQGGGNQPQHF
TRBJ2-2 TRBV7-2 once TRBD1 TGTGCCAGCAGGGGACAGGCGAACACCGGGGAGCTGTTTTTT CASRGQANTGELFF
TRBJ1-2 TRBV9 . TRBD1 TGTGCCAGCAGCGTAGCCCCGGAGGGGGCATATGGCTACACCTTC CASSVAPEGAYGYTF